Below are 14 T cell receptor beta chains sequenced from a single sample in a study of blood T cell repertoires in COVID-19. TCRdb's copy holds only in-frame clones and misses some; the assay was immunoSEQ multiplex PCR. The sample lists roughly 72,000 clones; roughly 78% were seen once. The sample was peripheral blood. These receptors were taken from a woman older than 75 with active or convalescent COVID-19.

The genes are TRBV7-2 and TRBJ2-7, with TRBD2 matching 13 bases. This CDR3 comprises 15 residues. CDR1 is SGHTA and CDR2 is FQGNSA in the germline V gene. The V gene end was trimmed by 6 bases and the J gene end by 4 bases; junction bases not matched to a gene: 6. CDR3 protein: CASRFTSGGAYEQYF. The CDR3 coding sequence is TGTGCCAGCAGATTCACTAGCGGGGGGGCTTACGAGCAGTACTTC.

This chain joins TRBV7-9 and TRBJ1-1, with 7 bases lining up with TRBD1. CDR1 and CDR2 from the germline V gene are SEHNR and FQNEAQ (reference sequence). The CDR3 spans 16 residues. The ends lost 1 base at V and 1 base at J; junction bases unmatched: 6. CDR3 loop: CASSLENRTGNTEAFF. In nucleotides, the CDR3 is TGTGCCAGCAGCTTAGAAAATCGGACAGGGAACACTGAAGCTTTCTTT.

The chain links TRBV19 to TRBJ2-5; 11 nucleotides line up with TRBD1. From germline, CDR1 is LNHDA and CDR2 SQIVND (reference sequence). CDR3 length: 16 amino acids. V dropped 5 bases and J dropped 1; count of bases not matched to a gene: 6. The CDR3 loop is CASSFRTGGIQETQYF. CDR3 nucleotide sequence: TGTGCCAGTAGTTTTCGGACAGGGGGCATCCAAGAGACCCAGTACTTC.

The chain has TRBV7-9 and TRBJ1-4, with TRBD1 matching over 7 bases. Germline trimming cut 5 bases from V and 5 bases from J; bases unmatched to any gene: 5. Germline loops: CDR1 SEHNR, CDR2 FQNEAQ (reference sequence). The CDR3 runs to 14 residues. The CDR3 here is CASSNSGQNEKLFF. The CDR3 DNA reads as TGTGCCAGCAGCAATTCGGGACAGAATGAAAAACTGTTTTTT.

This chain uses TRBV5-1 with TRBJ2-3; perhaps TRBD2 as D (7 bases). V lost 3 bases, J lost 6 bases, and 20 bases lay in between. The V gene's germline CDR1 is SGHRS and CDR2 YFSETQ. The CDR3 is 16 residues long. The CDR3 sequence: CASSSGEAGAADTQYF. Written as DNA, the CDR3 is TGCGCCAGCAGCTCGGGAGAGGCGGGGGCTGCTGATACGCAGTATTTT.

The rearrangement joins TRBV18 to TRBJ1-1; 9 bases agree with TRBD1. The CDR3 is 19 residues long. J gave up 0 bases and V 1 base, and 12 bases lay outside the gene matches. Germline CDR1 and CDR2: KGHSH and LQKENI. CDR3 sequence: CASSPLPLTGGLMNTEAFF. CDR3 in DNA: TGTGCCAGCTCACCACTCCCCCTGACAGGGGGGCTAATGAACACTGAAGCTTTCTTT.

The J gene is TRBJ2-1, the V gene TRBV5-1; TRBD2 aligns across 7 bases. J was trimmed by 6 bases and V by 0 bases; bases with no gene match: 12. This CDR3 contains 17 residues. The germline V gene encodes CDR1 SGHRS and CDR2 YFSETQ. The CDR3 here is CASSLGISGWWGNEQFF. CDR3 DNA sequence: TGCGCCAGCAGCTTGGGCATTAGCGGGTGGTGGGGCAATGAGCAGTTCTTC.

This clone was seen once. The CDR3 sequence is CASSPGLFQETQYF. The CDR3 nucleotides are TGTGCCAGCAGCCCGGGACTATTTCAAGAGACCCAGTACTTC. The V and J genes are TRBV5-4 and TRBJ2-5, with TRBD2 identical over 7 bases. In germline, CDR1 is SGHNT, CDR2 YYREEE (reference sequence). The CDR3 sequence is 14 residues long. V lost 4 bases, J lost 2 bases, and 5 bases stayed unmatched. Full variable domain (remainder filled in from reference TRBV5-4 and TRBJ2-5): ETGVTQSPTHLIKTRGQQVTLRCSSQSGHNTVSWYQQALGQGPQFIFQYYREEENGRGNFPPRFSGLQFPNYSSELNVNALELDDSALYLCASSPGLFQETQYFGPGTRLLVL.

In nucleotides, the CDR3 is TGTGCCAGCAGAGGAGTTGGCCCCGGGGAGCTGTTTTTT. Protein sequence: CASRGVGPGELFF. The rearrangement uses TRBV25-1 and TRBJ2-2; D call uncertain. CDR1 MGHDK and CDR2 SYGVNS come from the germline V gene. V was trimmed by 6 bases and J by 6 bases, leaving 11 bases between them. CDR3 length equals 13 residues.

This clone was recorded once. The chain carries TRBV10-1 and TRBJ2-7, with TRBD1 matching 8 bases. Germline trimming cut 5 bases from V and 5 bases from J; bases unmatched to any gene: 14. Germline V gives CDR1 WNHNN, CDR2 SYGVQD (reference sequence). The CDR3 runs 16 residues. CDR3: CASSSTRTGCRDEQYF. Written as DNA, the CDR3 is TGCGCCAGCAGTTCTACAAGGACAGGGTGTAGGGACGAGCAGTACTTC.

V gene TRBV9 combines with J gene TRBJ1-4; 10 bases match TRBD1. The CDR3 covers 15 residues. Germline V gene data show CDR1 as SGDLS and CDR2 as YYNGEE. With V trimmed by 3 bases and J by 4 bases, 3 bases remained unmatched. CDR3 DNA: TGTGCCAGCAGCGCCGGGGACAGGGGTAATGAAAAACTGTTTTTT. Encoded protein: CASSAGDRGNEKLFF.

CDR3 DNA: TGTGCCAGCAGGAAGCGGGGGGACTTAGAGGCTTACGAGCAGTACTTC. Translation gives CASRKRGDLEAYEQYF. The chain carries TRBV6-6 and TRBJ2-7; 9 bases are a match to TRBD2. The CDR3 has 16 residues. V lost 6 bases to trimming and J lost 4 bases; unmatched junction nucleotides: 13. Germline CDR1 MNHNY, CDR2 SVGAGI (reference sequence).

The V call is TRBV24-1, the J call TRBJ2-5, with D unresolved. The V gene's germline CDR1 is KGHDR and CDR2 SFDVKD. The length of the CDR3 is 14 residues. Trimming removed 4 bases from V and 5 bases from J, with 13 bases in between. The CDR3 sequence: CATSDSPRVETQYF. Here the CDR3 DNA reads TGTGCCACCAGTGACTCCCCCCGGGTGGAGACCCAGTACTTC.

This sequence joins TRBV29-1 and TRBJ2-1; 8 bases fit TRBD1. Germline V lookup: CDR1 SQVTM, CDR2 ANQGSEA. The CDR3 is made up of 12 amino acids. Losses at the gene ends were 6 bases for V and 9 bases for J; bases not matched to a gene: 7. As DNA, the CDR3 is TGCAGCGTGGGGACAGGCCGGGGTGAGCAGTTCTTC. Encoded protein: CSVGTGRGEQFF.